Many counts were recorded for the clone carrying this T cell receptor beta chain. This sample is drawn from a study of T cells after yellow fever vaccination. Study results and caveats: Peak timing came faster in the weaker secondary response, day 5 versus 15. Among primary-vaccination clones, most reappeared after the booster, at about 95% for CD4 and roughly 88% for CD8.

CDR3 length: 12 residues. Trimming cost V 3 bases and J 9 bases; bases outside gene matches: 7. The germline CDR1 and CDR2 sequences are GTSNPN and SVGIG (reference sequence). As TCR cDNA was made by 5'RACE template switching, a universal primer site and UMIs were added. TCRdb reprocessed the 5' RACE reads with MiXCR, giving one entry per CDR3 protein. The table has 30,000 or so distinct CDR3 sequences, 6% to 8.5% seen once. The source material was PBMCs, either bulk or a sorted T-cell subset (CD4+, CD8+, memory, or dextramer-sorted; not recorded which), sampled on the day of the first yellow fever vaccination. This sequence originates from a man aged 18-30 years who received the YFV17D yellow fever vaccine. The J gene is TRBJ1-1, the V gene TRBV30; 7 nucleotides line up with TRBD1. The CDR3 spells CAWSAQGGKAFF. The CDR3 DNA sequence: TGTGCCTGGAGCGCGCAGGGGGGAAAAGCTTTCTTT. The whole variable domain, filled in from reference TRBV30 and TRBJ1-1, reads SQTIHQWPATLVQPVGSPLSLECTVEGTSNPNLYWYRQAAGRGLQLLFYSVGIGQISSEVPQNLSASRPQDRQFILSSKKLLLSDSGFYLCAWSAQGGKAFFGQGTRLTVV.